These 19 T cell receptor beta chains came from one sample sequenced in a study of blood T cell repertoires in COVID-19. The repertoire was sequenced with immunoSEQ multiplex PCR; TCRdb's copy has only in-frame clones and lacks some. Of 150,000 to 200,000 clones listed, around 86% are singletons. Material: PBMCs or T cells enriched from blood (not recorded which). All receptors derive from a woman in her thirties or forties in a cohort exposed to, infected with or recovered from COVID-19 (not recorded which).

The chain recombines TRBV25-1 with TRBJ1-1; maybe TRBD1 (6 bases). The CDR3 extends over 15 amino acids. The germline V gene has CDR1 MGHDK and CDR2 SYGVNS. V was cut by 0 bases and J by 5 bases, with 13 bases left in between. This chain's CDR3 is CASSEYGGAGTEAFF. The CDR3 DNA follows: TGTGCCAGCAGTGAATATGGGGGGGCAGGAACTGAAGCTTTCTTT.

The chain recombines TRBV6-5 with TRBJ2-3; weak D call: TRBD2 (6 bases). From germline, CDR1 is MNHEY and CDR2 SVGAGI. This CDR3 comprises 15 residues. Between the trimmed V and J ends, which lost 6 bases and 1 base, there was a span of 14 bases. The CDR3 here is CASRFGREGTDTQYF. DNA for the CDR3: TGTGCCAGCAGATTCGGCAGGGAGGGCACAGATACGCAGTATTTT.

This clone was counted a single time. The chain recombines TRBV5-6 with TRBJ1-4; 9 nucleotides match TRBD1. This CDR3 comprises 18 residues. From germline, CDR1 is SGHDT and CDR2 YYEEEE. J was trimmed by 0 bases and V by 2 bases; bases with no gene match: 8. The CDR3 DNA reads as TGTGCCAGCAGCTTTGGGACAGGGTGGGATGCAACTAATGAAAAACTGTTTTTT. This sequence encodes CASSFGTGWDATNEKLFF.

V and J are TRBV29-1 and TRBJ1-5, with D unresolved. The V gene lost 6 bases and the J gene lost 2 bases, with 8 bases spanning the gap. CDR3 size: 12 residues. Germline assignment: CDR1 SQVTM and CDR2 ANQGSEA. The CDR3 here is CSVEDGNQPQHF. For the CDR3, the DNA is TGCAGCGTGGAGGACGGCAATCAGCCCCAGCATTTT.

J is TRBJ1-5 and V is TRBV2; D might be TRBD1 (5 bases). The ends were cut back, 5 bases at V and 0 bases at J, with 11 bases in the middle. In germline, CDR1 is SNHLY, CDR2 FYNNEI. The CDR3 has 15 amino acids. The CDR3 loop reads CASSPTEHSNQPQHF. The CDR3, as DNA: TGTGCCAGCAGTCCGACAGAGCATAGCAATCAGCCCCAGCATTTT.

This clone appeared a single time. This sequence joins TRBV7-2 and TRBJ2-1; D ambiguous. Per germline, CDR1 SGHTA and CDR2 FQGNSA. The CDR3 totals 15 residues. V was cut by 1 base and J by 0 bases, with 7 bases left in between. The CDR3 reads CASSLGMSSYNEQFF. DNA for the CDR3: TGTGCCAGCAGCTTAGGTATGAGCTCCTACAATGAGCAGTTCTTC.

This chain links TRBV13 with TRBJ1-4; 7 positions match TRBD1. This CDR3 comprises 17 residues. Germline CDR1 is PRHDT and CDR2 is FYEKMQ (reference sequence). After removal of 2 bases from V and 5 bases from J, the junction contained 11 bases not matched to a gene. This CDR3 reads CASSLQGGGLLNEKLFF. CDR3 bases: TGTGCCAGCAGCTTACAAGGGGGCGGCCTCCTAAATGAAAAACTGTTTTTT.

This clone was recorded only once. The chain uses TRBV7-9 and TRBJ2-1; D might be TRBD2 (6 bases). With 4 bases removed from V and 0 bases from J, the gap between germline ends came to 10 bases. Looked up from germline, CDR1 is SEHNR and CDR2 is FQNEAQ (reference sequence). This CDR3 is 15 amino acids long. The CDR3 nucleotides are TGTGCCAGCAGCTCAGAGCGGGCCTCCTACAATGAGCAGTTCTTC. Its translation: CASSSERASYNEQFF.

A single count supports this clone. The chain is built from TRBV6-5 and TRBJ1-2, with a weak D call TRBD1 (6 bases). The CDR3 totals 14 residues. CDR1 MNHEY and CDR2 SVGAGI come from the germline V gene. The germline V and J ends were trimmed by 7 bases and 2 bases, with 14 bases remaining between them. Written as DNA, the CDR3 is TGTGCCAGCACCCAGGGGACGGCGAACTATGGCTACACCTTC. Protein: CASTQGTANYGYTF.

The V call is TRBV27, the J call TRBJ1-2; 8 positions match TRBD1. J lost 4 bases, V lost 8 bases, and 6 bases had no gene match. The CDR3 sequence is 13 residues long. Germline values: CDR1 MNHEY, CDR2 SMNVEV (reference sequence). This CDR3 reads CASGPTGGYGYTF. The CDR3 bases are TGTGCCAGCGGTCCAACAGGGGGCTATGGCTACACCTTC.

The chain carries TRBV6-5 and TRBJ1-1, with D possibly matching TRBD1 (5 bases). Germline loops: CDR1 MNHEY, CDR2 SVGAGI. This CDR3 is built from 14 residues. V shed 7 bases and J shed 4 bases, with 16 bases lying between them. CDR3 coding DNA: TGTGCCAGCACCCAAAGGGGAGGGTTCACTGAAGCTTTCTTT. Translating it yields CASTQRGGFTEAFF.

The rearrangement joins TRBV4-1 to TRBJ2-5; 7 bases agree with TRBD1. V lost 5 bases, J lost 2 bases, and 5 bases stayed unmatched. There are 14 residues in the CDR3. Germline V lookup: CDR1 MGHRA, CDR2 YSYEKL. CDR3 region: CASSDYRGQETQYF. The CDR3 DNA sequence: TGCGCCAGCAGCGACTACAGGGGACAAGAGACCCAGTACTTC.

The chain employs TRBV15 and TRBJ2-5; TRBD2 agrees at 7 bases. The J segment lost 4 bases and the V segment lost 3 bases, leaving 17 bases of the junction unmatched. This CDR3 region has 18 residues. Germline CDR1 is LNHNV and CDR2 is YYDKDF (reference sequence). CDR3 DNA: TGTGCCACCAGCAGTTATAGGGTTCTGGCGGGGGAAGGAGAGACCCAGTACTTC. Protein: CATSSYRVLAGEGETQYF. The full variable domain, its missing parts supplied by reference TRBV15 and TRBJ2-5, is DAMVIQNPRYQVTQFGKPVTLSCSQTLNHNVMYWYQQKSSQAPKLLFHYYDKDFNNEADTPDNFQSRRPNTSFCFLDIRSPGLGDTAMYLCATSSYRVLAGEGETQYFGPGTRLLVL.

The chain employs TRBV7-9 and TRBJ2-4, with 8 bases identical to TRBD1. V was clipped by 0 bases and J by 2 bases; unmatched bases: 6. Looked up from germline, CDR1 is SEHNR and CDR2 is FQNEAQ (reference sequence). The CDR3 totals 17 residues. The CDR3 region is CASSLAQGAQTKNIQYF. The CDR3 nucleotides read TGTGCCAGCAGCTTAGCTCAGGGGGCGCAAACCAAAAACATTCAGTACTTC.

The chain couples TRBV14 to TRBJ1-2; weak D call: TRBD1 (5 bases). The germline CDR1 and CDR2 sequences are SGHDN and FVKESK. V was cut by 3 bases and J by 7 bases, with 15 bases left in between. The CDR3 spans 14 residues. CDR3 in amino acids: CASSHPGHRLGYTF. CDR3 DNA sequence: TGTGCCAGCAGCCACCCCGGACACAGGCTTGGCTACACCTTC.

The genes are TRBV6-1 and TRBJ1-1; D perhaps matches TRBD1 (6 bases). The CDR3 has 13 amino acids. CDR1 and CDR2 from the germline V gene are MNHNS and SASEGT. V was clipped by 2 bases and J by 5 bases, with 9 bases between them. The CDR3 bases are TGTGCCAGCAGTGAAACAGGGCGAACTGAAGCTTTCTTT. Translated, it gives CASSETGRTEAFF.

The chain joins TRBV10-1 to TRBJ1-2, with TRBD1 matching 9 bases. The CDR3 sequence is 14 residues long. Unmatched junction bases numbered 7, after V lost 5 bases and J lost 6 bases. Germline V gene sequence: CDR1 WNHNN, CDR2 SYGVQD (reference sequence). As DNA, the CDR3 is TGCGCCAGCAGTCGGGACAGGGAGTTTCATGGCTACACCTTC. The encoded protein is CASSRDREFHGYTF.

Written as DNA, the CDR3 is TGCAGCGTTTTTTCGGGGGTTGGGGCCAACGTCCTGACTTTC. Protein: CSVFSGVGANVLTF. V and J are TRBV29-1 and TRBJ2-6, with a possible D match to TRBD2 (6 bases). The ends were cut back, 5 bases at V and 3 bases at J, with 11 bases in the middle. Per germline, CDR1 SQVTM and CDR2 ANQGSEA. The CDR3 runs 14 residues. Drawing the rest from reference TRBV29-1 and TRBJ2-6, the complete variable domain is SAVISQKPSRDICQRGTSLTIQCQVDSQVTMMFWYRQQPGQSLTLIATANQGSEATYESGFVIDKFPISRPNLTFSTLTVSNMSPEDSSIYLCSVFSGVGANVLTFGAGSRLTVL.

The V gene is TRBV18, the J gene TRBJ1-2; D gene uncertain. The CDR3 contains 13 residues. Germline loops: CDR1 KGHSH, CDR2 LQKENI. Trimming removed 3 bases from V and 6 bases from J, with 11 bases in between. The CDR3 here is CASSPRTRDGYTF. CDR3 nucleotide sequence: TGTGCCAGCTCACCCCGGACTCGGGATGGCTACACCTTC.